Listed below are T cell receptor beta chains from one sample, sequenced in a study of T cells in Graves' hyperthyroidism and ophthalmopathy. TCRdb re-analysed the multiplex PCR reads in MiXCR, keeping a single row per CDR3 protein. The data hold 650,000 to 700,000 distinct CDR3 sequences, with approximately 15% observed a single time. Sequenced input: blood. The receptors shown here come from a man aged 45-60 years with Graves' hyperthyroidism. CDR3s include the opening cysteine and the closing phenylalanine or tryptophan. A D gene is named only where the DNA matches it firmly. The size of a clone is reported for some rows only, either as once, few or many, or as a class for expanded clones.

TRBJ1-1	many	TRBV12-3/TRBV12-4	-	TGTGCCAGCAGTTTAAGCAGGTCGACTGAAGCTTTCTTT	CASSLSRSTEAFF
TRBJ2-1	few	TRBV20-1	-	TGCAGTGCTAGCAAGCGGAGCTCCTACAATGAGCAGTTCTTC	CSASKRSSYNEQFF
TRBJ1-5	few	TRBV19	-	TGTGCCAGCGGTGAGGGCGGAAGCAATCAGCCCCAGCATTTT	CASGEGGSNQPQHF
TRBJ1-6	few	TRBV25-1	-	TGTGCCAGCAGTGAATACGGCAGGGTGAATTCACCCCTCCACTTT	CASSEYGRVNSPLHF
TRBJ2-1	-	TRBV7-3	TRBD1	TGTGCCAGCAGCTCCCACGGACAGGTAAAGGATGAGCAGTTCTTC	CASSSHGQVKDEQFF
TRBJ2-7	many	TRBV6-2/TRBV6-3	TRBD1	TGTGCCAGCAGTTACTCGGGACAGGGGAACTCCTACGAGCAGTACTTC	CASSYSGQGNSYEQYF
TRBJ2-7	-	TRBV20-1	-	TGCAGTGCTAGGTTGACGGGAGTTGCCTACGAGCAGTACTTC	CSARLTGVAYEQYF
TRBJ2-3	many	TRBV18	TRBD2	TGTGCCAGCTCATCCCCGGGACTAGCGGGAGCAGATACGCAGTATTTT	CASSSPGLAGADTQYF
TRBJ2-1	many	TRBV11-2	TRBD2	TGTGCCAGCAGCCCGGGACTAGCGGGAGAAGGGAATGAGCAGTTCTTC	CASSPGLAGEGNEQFF
TRBJ2-7	many	TRBV2	TRBD2	TGTGCCAGCAGTGGTTTGCGGGGGGACTCCTACGAGCAGTACTTC	CASSGLRGDSYEQYF
TRBJ1-2	-	TRBV7-9	-	TGTGCCAGCAGCTCGAGTGGCAGTCGGCTATACGGCTACACCTTC	CASSSSGSRLYGYTF
TRBJ2-3	-	TRBV20-1	TRBD2	TGCAGTGCTAGAGATTATGCACTAGCGGGACCACACACAGATACGCAGTATTTT	CSARDYALAGPHTDTQYF
TRBJ2-2	few	TRBV10-3	-	TGTGCCATCAGTGTAACTGCGGACACCGGGGAGCTGTTTTTT	CAISVTADTGELFF
TRBJ2-7	-	TRBV19	-	TGTGCCAGTAGTACGCAAGGATGGGCCGAGCAGTACTTC	CASSTQGWAEQYF
TRBJ2-5	few	TRBV7-3	-	TGTGCCAGCAGCTTAACGGGGGCAGGGAGAAGCCAAGAGACCCAGTACTTC	CASSLTGAGRSQETQYF
TRBJ2-7	many	TRBV10-1	-	TGCGCCAGCAGTGAGTTTGCAGCCTTAGGCACCTACGAGCAGTACTTC	CASSEFAALGTYEQYF
TRBJ2-2	many	TRBV7-8	-	TGTGCCAGCAGCTTGTTCCCTAGCGCCGGGGAGCTGTTTTTT	CASSLFPSAGELFF
TRBJ1-1	many	TRBV7-9	-	TGTGCCAGCAGCGCTACCGGACAAACGAACACTGAAGCTTTCTTT	CASSATGQTNTEAFF
TRBJ2-7	many	TRBV11-2	-	TGTGCCAGCAGCTATATGGGGCGGCCTTTGTCCTACGAGCAGTACTTC	CASSYMGRPLSYEQYF
TRBJ1-2	many	TRBV5-1	TRBD1	TGCGCCAGCAGCTTGGAGGCAGGGGGCAATGGCTACACCTTC	CASSLEAGGNGYTF
TRBJ2-3	many	TRBV7-3	TRBD2	TGTGCCAGCAGCTTAAGGGGGGGTGCAGATACGCAGTATTTT	CASSLRGGADTQYF
TRBJ2-7	many	TRBV18	TRBD2	TGTGCCAGCTCACCACTAGGAGGAGCGGGAGGGCTCAACGAGCAGTACTTC	CASSPLGGAGGLNEQYF
TRBJ2-5	few	TRBV27	TRBD1	TGTGCCAGCAGTTTAAACGGACAGGGGTTCGGGACCCAGTACTTC	CASSLNGQGFGTQYF
TRBJ2-1	many	TRBV18	-	TGTGCCAGCTCACCACGGGGAAGCTGGGAGCAGTTCTTC	CASSPRGSWEQFF
TRBJ1-3	-	TRBV28	TRBD1	TGTGCCAGCAGTCCACACAGGGGGCGAGACACCATATATTTT	CASSPHRGRDTIYF
TRBJ1-2	-	TRBV12-3/TRBV12-4	-	TGTGCCAGCAGTCCCCGGTCCGGGGCGTCGACAAACTATGGCTACACCTTC	CASSPRSGASTNYGYTF
TRBJ2-2	-	TRBV19	-	TGTGCCAGTAGTTTGCTACTCCGGGAGCTGTTTTTT	CASSLLLRELFF
TRBJ2-3	many	TRBV2	TRBD2	TGTGCCAGCAGTGTGCGGGCTAGCGGGAGCACAGATACGCAGTATTTT	CASSVRASGSTDTQYF
TRBJ2-2	many	TRBV2	-	TGTGCCAGCAACGACCAATCGTATCAGGTCAACACCGGGGAGCTGTTTTTT	CASNDQSYQVNTGELFF
TRBJ2-6	few	TRBV29-1	-	TGCAGCGTTTCCCGACCGACCTCTGGGGCCAACGTCCTGACTTTC	CSVSRPTSGANVLTF
TRBJ2-6	-	TRBV19	-	TGTGCCAGTAGTATCGCCCCTGGGGCCAACGTCCTGACTTTC	CASSIAPGANVLTF
TRBJ2-1	many	TRBV5-1	TRBD2	TGCGCCAGCTCCTCCCGGGGGGGTCCTAGCGGGACCTACAATGAGCAGTTCTTC	CASSSRGGPSGTYNEQFF
TRBJ2-2	few	TRBV7-2	TRBD2	TGTGCCAGCACGCGTAGCGGGAGTAAGGCCGGGGAGCTGTTTTTT	CASTRSGSKAGELFF
TRBJ1-2	-	TRBV7-9	-	TGTGCCAGCAGCCGAGTCACCAACTATGGCTACACCTTC	CASSRVTNYGYTF
TRBJ1-3	-	TRBV7-9	TRBD1	TGTGCCAGCAGACAACAGGGGAAACCTGGAAACACCATATATTTT	CASRQQGKPGNTIYF
TRBJ2-1	few	TRBV28	-	TGTGCCAGCAGTTTCGCTACTACCTACAATGAGCAGTTCTTC	CASSFATTYNEQFF
TRBJ2-7	few	TRBV28	TRBD2	TGTGCCAGCAGTTCCCTTAGCGGGAGAGAGTACGAGCAGTACTTC	CASSSLSGREYEQYF
TRBJ2-1	-	TRBV7-2	-	TGTGCCAGCAGCTTACCTCCTGCGGGTGAGCAGTTCTTC	CASSLPPAGEQFF
TRBJ2-5	-	TRBV25-1	-	TGTGCCAGCAGTGCCCAACAGCATACAAAAGAGACCCAGTACTTC	CASSAQQHTKETQYF
TRBJ1-2	many	TRBV2	-	TGTGCCAGCATAGGGCAGGACTATGGCTACACCTTC	CASIGQDYGYTF
TRBJ2-5	-	TRBV29-1	TRBD2	TGCAGCGTTGAAGGACTAGCGGTCCCTCAAGAGACCCAGTACTTC	CSVEGLAVPQETQYF
TRBJ1-2	many	TRBV30	-	TGTGCCTGGAGCCAGGGATCCAGCTATGGCTACACCTTC	CAWSQGSSYGYTF
TRBJ2-7	-	TRBV18	-	TGTGCCAGCTCACCTCCCAACAGGAACTACGAGCAGTACTTC	CASSPPNRNYEQYF
TRBJ1-2	many	TRBV18	-	TGTGCCAGCTCACCGAGAGGGGCGGATGGCTACACCTTC	CASSPRGADGYTF
TRBJ2-3	-	TRBV25-1	-	TGTGCCAGCAGCATTGACTGGACAGATACGCAGTATTTT	CASSIDWTDTQYF